Following are 12 T cell receptor beta chains from one sample sequenced in a study of T cell clonotyping in hematopoietic cell transplantation. The data were produced by immunoSEQ multiplex PCR, yet TCRdb's version contains in-frame clones alone and is incomplete. This repertoire shows around 12,000 clones, 70% to 85% found once; its top ten account for approximately 5%. This sample comprised PBMCs, obtained 100 days after allogeneic stem cell transplant. The receptor source for this set is a female patient between 35 and 55 years old who had an allogeneic stem cell transplant from a related donor, so T cells may come from the graft donor. Some clones in this sample may be carry-over from other donors' samples.

The rearrangement links TRBV6-6 to TRBJ1-5; 8 bases match TRBD1. CDR1 and CDR2 (germline): MNHNY, SVGAGI (reference sequence). V shed 2 bases, J shed 6 bases, and the junction held 6 bases outside the gene matches. The CDR3 spans 15 residues. The CDR3 region is CASSYSQGAAQPQHF. For the CDR3, the DNA is TGTGCCAGCAGTTACAGTCAGGGGGCGGCTCAGCCCCAGCATTTT.

V and J are TRBV6-5 and TRBJ2-7; D is tentatively TRBD1 or TRBD2 (5 bases each). Germline V lookup: CDR1 MNHEY, CDR2 SVGAGI. Trimming removed 2 bases from V and 2 bases from J, with 10 bases in between. This CDR3 is built from 14 residues. CDR3 in amino acids: CASSYRDPAYEQYF. CDR3 coding DNA: TGTGCCAGCAGTTACCGGGACCCTGCCTACGAGCAGTACTTC.

This chain connects TRBV7-6 to TRBJ2-5; 10 bases match TRBD2. The better agreement between TRBJ2-7 and the DNA end casts doubt on the J call. This CDR3 contains 16 residues. Germline V gene lookup returns CDR1 SGHVS and CDR2 FNYEAQ. CDR3 sequence: CASSLARAGGRHEQYF. DNA of the CDR3: TGTGCCAGCAGCTTAGCGCGAGCGGGGGGGCGCCACGAGCAGTACTTC.

This chain links TRBV6-4 with TRBJ2-5; TRBD2 aligns across 11 bases. In germline, CDR1 is MRHNA, CDR2 SNTAGT. This CDR3 is 13 amino acids long. V shed 8 bases and J 3 bases; nucleotides not matched to a gene: 2. CDR3 amino acids: CASASGGKETQYF. The CDR3 DNA reads as TGTGCCAGCGCTAGCGGGGGGAAAGAGACCCAGTACTTC.

This chain links TRBV10-1 with TRBJ2-5; no definite D call. The germline gives CDR1 WNHNN, CDR2 SYGVQD (reference sequence). Deletions cut 0 bases from V and 4 bases from J, with 9 bases between. CDR3 size: 14 residues. Here the CDR3 reads CASSESTSRETQYF. As DNA, the CDR3 is TGCGCCAGCAGTGAGTCGACGTCCCGAGAGACCCAGTACTTC.

Points on this clone: An end of the junction differs from the germline gene, which may be a read error. The J gene is TRBJ2-3, the V gene TRBV5-1, with TRBD2 identical over 13 bases. The CDR3 loop spans 12 amino acids. Germline CDR1 SGHRS, CDR2 YFSETQ. Here the CDR3 reads CASSLSGLAGEF. CDR3 bases: TGCGCCAGCAGCTTGTCTGGACTAGCGGGAGAGTTT.

V gene TRBV6-6 combines with J gene TRBJ1-3; D is perhaps TRBD1 (6 bases). Germline CDR1 is MNHNY and CDR2 is SVGAGI (reference sequence). V shed 6 bases and J shed 7 bases, with 10 bases lying between them. This CDR3 is 12 amino acids long. CDR3 DNA: TGTGCCAGCAGCTCCCAGGGGAACACCATATATTTT. It is translated as CASSSQGNTIYF.

This clone appeared a single time. This chain links TRBV7-2 with TRBJ1-4; D is possibly TRBD1 (5 bases). The CDR3 is made up of 14 amino acids. Germline V gene sequence: CDR1 SGHTA, CDR2 FQGNSA. V was trimmed by 6 bases and J by 7 bases, leaving 15 bases between them. CDR3 residues: CASSLTGGSEKLFF. The CDR3 DNA sequence: TGTGCCAGCAGTCTCACGGGGGGGTCTGAAAAACTGTTTTTT.

This chain's CDR3 is CASSLGGAAYNEQFF. Here the CDR3 DNA reads TGTGCCAGCAGTCTGGGAGGGGCGGCCTACAATGAGCAGTTCTTC. The gene calls are TRBV27 and TRBJ2-1, with 7 bases lining up with TRBD2. The trim removed 5 bases at V and 2 bases at J, leaving 6 bases unmatched. CDR3 length equals 15 residues. Per germline, CDR1 MNHEY and CDR2 SMNVEV (reference sequence).

The chain employs TRBV30 and TRBJ1-2; D might be TRBD1 (6 bases). Germline CDR1 GTSNPN, CDR2 SVGIG (reference sequence). This CDR3 is 13 amino acids long. Trimming took 4 bases from V and 8 from J, leaving 17 bases between them. CDR3 coding DNA: TGTGCCTGGACCAGACGGGGGGCGGAGGGCTACACCTTC. This codes for CAWTRRGAEGYTF.

V and J are TRBV2 and TRBJ1-1, with 7 bases lining up with TRBD1. The CDR3 spans 13 residues. Germline loops: CDR1 SNHLY, CDR2 FYNNEI. The J segment lost 3 bases and the V segment lost 7 bases, leaving 5 bases of the junction unmatched. In nucleotides, the CDR3 is TGTGCCAGCAAACCTGACAGGGACACTGAAGCTTTCTTT. This encodes CASKPDRDTEAFF.

V gene TRBV6-4 combines with J gene TRBJ2-2, with D uncertain. This CDR3 is 14 amino acids long. Germline CDR1 and CDR2: MRHNA and SNTAGT. V was cut by 4 bases and J by 2 bases, with 8 bases left in between. The CDR3 nucleotides are TGTGCCAGCAGTGGATCGGACAACACCGGGGAGCTGTTTTTT. It codes for CASSGSDNTGELFF.